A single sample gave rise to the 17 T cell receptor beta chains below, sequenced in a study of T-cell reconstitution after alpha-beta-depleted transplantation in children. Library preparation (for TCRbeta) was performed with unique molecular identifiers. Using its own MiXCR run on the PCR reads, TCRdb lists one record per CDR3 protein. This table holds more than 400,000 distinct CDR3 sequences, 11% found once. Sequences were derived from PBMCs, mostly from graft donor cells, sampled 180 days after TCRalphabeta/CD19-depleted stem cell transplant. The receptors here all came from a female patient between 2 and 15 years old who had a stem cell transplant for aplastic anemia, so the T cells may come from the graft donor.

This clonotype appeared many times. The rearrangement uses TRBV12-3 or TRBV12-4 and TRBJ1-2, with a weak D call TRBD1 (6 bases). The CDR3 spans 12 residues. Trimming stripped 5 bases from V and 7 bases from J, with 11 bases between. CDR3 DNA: TGTGCCAGCAGTCTTAGGACAGCTGGCTACACCTTC. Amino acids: CASSLRTAGYTF.

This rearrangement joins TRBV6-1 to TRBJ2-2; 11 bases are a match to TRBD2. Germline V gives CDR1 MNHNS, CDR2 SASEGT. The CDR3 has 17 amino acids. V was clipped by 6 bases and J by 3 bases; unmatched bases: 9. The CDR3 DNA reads TGTGCCAGCAGCTCGGAAACTAGCGGGAGTTACACCGGGGAGCTGTTTTTT. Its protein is CASSSETSGSYTGELFF.

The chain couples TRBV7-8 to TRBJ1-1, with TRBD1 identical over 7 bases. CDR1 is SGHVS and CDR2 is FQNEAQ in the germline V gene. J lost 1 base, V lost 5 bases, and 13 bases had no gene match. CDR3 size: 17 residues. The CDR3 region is CASSRGATGAENTEAFF. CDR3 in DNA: TGTGCCAGCAGCCGGGGGGCCACAGGGGCGGAGAACACTGAAGCTTTCTTT. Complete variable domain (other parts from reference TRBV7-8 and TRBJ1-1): GAGVSQSPRYKVAKRGQDVALRCDPISGHVSLFWYQQALGQGPEFLTYFQNEAQLDKSGLPSDRFFAERPEGSVSTLKIQRTQQEDSAVYLCASSRGATGAENTEAFFGQGTRLTVV.

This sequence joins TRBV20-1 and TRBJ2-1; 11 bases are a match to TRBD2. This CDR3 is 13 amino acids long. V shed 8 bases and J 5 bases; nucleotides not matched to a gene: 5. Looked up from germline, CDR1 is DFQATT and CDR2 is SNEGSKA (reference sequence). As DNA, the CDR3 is TGCAGTTCCGGGACTAGCGGAAACAATGAGCAGTTCTTC. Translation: CSSGTSGNNEQFF.

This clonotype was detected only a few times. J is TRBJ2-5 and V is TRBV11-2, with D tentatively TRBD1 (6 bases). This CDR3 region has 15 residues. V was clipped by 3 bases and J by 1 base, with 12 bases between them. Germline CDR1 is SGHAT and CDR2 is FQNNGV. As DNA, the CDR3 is TGTGCCAGCAGCTTCCACGGACAGTTCCAAGAGACCCAGTACTTC. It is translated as CASSFHGQFQETQYF. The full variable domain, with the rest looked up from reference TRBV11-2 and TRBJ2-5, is EAGVAQSPRYKIIEKRQSVAFWCNPISGHATLYWYQQILGQGPKLLIQFQNNGVVDDSQLPKDRFSAERLKGVDSTLKIQPAKLEDSAVYLCASSFHGQFQETQYFGPGTRLLVL.

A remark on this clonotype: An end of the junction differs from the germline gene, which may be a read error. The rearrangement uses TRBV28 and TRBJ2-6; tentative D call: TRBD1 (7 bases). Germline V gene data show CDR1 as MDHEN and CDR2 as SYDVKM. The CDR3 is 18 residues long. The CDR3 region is CASSLGGTVPSGANGLTF. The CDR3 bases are TGTGCCAGCAGTTTAGGGGGGACAGTACCCTCTGGGGCCAACGGCCTGACTTTC.

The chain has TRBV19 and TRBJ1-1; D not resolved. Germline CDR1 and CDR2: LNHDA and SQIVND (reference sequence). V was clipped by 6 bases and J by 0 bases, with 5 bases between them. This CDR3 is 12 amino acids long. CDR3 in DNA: TGTGCCAGTAGCGGGGTGAACACTGAAGCTTTCTTT. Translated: CASSGVNTEAFF. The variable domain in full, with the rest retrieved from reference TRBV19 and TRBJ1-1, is DGGITQSPKYLFRKEGQNVTLSCEQNLNHDAMYWYRQDPGQGLRLIYYSQIVNDFQKGDIAEGYSVSREKKESFPLTVTSAQKNPTAFYLCASSGVNTEAFFGQGTRLTVV.

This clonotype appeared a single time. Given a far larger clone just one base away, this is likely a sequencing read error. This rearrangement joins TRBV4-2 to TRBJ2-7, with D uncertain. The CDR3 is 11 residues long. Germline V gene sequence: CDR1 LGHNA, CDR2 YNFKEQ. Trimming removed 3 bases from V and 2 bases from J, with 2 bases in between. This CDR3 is CASSHAYEQYF. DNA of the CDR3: TGTGCCAGCAGCCACGCCTACGAGCAGTACTTC.

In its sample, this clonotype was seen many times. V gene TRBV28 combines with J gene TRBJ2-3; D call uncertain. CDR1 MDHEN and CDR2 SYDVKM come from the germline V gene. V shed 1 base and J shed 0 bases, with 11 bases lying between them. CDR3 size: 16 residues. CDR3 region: CASSLLTGASTDTQYF. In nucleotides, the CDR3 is TGTGCCAGCAGTTTATTGACCGGTGCTAGCACAGATACGCAGTATTTT. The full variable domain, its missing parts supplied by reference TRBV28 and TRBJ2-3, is DVKVTQSSRYLVKRTGEKVFLECVQDMDHENMFWYRQDPGLGLRLIYFSYDVKMKEKGDIPEGYSVSREKKERFSLILESASTNQTSMYLCASSLLTGASTDTQYFGPGTRLTVL.

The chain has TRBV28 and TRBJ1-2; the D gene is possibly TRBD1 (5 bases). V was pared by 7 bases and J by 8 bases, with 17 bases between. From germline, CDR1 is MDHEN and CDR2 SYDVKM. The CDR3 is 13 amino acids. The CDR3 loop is CASKLGAPYGYTF. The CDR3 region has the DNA TGTGCCAGCAAGTTAGGGGCGCCATACGGCTACACCTTC.

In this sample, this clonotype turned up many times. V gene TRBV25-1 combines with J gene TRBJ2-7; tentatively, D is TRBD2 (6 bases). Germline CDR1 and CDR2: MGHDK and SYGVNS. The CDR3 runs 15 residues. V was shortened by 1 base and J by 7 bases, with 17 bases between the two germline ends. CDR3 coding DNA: TGTGCCAGCAGTGAATCCCCCCCAGGGACTGGGGAGCAGTACTTC. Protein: CASSESPPGTGEQYF.

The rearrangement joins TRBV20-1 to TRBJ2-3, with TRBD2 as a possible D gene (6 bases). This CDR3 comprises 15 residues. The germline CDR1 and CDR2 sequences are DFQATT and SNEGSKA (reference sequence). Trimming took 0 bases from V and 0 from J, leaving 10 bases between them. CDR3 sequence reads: CSARDFTSSTDTQYF. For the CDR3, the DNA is TGCAGTGCTAGAGATTTCACTAGCAGCACAGATACGCAGTATTTT.

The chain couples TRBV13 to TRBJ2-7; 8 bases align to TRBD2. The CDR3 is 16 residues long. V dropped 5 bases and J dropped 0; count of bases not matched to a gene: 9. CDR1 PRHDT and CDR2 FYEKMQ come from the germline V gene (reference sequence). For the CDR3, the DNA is TGTGCCAGCAGCCCATCAGCGGGAGTGGGCTCCTACGAGCAGTACTTC. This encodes CASSPSAGVGSYEQYF.

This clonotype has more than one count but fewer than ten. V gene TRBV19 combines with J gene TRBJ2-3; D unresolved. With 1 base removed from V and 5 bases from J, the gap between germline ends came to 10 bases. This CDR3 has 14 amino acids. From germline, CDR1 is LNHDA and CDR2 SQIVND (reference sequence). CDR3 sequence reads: CASSIGGVGDTQYF. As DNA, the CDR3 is TGTGCCAGTAGTATAGGCGGAGTTGGAGATACGCAGTATTTT.

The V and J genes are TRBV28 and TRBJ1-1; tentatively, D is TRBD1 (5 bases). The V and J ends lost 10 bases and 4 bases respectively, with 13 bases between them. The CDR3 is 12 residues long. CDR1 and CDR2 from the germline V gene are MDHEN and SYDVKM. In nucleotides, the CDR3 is TGTGCCACGGAGTGGGGGTTCACTGAAGCTTTCTTT. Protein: CATEWGFTEAFF.

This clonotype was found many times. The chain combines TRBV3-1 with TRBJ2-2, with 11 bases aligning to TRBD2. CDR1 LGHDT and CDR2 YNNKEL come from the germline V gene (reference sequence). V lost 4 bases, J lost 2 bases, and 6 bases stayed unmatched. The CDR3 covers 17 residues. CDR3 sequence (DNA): TGTGCCAGCAGCCGCCCCCTAGCGGGAGGTAACACCGGGGAGCTGTTTTTT. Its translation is CASSRPLAGGNTGELFF. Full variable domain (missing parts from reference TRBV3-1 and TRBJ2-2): DTAVSQTPKYLVTQMGNDKSIKCEQNLGHDTMYWYKQDSKKFLKIMFSYNNKELIINETVPNRFSPKSPDKAHLNLHINSLELGDSAVYFCASSRPLAGGNTGELFFGEGSRLTVL.

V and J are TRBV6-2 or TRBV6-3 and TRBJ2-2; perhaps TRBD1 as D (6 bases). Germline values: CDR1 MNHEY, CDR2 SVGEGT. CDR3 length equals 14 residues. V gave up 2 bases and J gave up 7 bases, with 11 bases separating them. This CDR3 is CASSYAGVVGELFF. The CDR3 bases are TGTGCCAGCAGTTACGCAGGGGTCGTCGGGGAGCTGTTTTTT.